These 26 T cell receptor beta chains share one sample of origin, sequenced in a study of Tregs in tolerant kidney transplant recipients. The data were produced by immunoSEQ multiplex PCR, yet TCRdb's version contains in-frame clones alone and is incomplete. The data contain fewer than 80,000 clones, about 89% of them singletons. Material: CD4+ T cells from blood, obtained before the transplant. The receptors shown here come from a human donor who received a combined kidney and bone marrow transplant.

The chain combines TRBV4-1 with TRBJ2-1; possible D gene TRBD2, 5 bases. V lost 2 bases and J lost 3, with 8 bases in between. Germline CDR1 MGHRA, CDR2 YSYEKL. This CDR3 has 14 residues. The CDR3 DNA reads TGCGCCAGCAGCCAACTAGCCCGCTACAATGAGCAGTTCTTC. Translating gives CASSQLARYNEQFF.

The genes are TRBV9 and TRBJ2-7; 7 bases are a match to TRBD1. The CDR3 has 13 residues. Germline lookup yields CDR1 SGDLS and CDR2 YYNGEE. The V and J ends lost 4 bases and 7 bases, in that order; junction bases with no gene match: 8. The CDR3 sequence: CASSLRGTEEQYF. CDR3 DNA: TGTGCCAGCAGCCTCCGTGGGACAGAGGAGCAGTACTTC.

CDR3 protein: CASSFRTGGGYTF. CDR3 coding DNA: TGTGCCAGCAGCTTTCGGACAGGGGGTGGCTACACCTTC. The chain carries TRBV12-1 and TRBJ1-2; TRBD1 was called by the table and not checked on the DNA. TRBV12-1 is tagged as a pseudogene. CDR3 size: 13 residues.

The chain couples TRBV2 to TRBJ2-1, with a possible D match to TRBD2 (6 bases). The germline V gene has CDR1 SNHLY and CDR2 FYNNEI. Trimming stripped 1 base from V and 7 bases from J, with 14 bases between. The CDR3 covers 15 residues. The CDR3 DNA sequence: TGTGCCAGCAGTGAAGGCTCGGGAGCGGCTAATGAGCAGTTCTTC. This gives the protein CASSEGSGAANEQFF.

This clone showed up just a few times. CDR3: CASSPEGQETQYF. As DNA, the CDR3 is TGTGCCAGCAGCCCCGAGGGACAAGAGACCCAGTACTTC. The J gene is TRBJ2-5, the V gene TRBV11-3, with a tentative D call TRBD2 (5 bases). Trimming cost V 5 bases and J 2 bases, with 9 bases left between them. There are 13 residues in the CDR3. Germline loops: CDR1 SGHNT, CDR2 YENEEA.

The V gene is TRBV5-1, the J gene TRBJ2-3, with a possible D match to TRBD2 (5 bases). CDR1 is SGHRS and CDR2 is YFSETQ in the germline V gene. With 1 base removed from V and 0 bases from J, the gap between germline ends came to 15 bases. The CDR3 extends over 17 amino acids. Here the CDR3 DNA reads TGCGCCAGCAGCTTGAAGGCGGACTTTTTAAGCACAGATACGCAGTATTTT. Translation gives CASSLKADFLSTDTQYF.

This sequence joins TRBV9 and TRBJ2-5; 9 bases are shared with TRBD1. CDR1 is SGDLS, CDR2 YYNGEE, per germline. V shed 4 bases and J 5 bases; nucleotides not matched to a gene: 9. There are 15 residues in the CDR3. CDR3 DNA sequence: TGTGCCAGCAGCTCGGCGGGACAGGGAGTGGAGACCCAGTACTTC. Its translation: CASSSAGQGVETQYF.

V is TRBV28 and J is TRBJ2-7; TRBD2 is a possible D gene (7 bases). Germline V lookup: CDR1 MDHEN, CDR2 SYDVKM. The CDR3 loop spans 14 amino acids. V lost 6 bases and J lost 4, with 16 bases in between. In DNA, the CDR3 is TGTGCCAGCAGAAAAGGGGGGGCTAGATACGAGCAGTACTTC. Translated, it gives CASRKGGARYEQYF.

V usage is TRBV28 and J usage is TRBJ2-7; 8 positions match TRBD1. Germline lookup yields CDR1 MDHEN and CDR2 SYDVKM. V gave up 7 bases and J gave up 2 bases; unmatched junction bases: 7. The CDR3 length is 14 residues. The DNA of the CDR3 is TGTGCCAGCACGCGGGACAGGAGTCCCTACGAGCAGTACTTC. It translates to CASTRDRSPYEQYF.

This chain connects TRBV10-1 to TRBJ2-1; TRBD2 aligns across 15 bases. CDR1 is WNHNN, CDR2 SYGVQD, per germline (reference sequence). There are 16 residues in the CDR3. V was clipped by 4 bases and J by 7 bases; unmatched bases: 5. Here the CDR3 DNA reads TGCGCCAGCAGTGGGACTAGCGGGAGGGCGGGGAATGAGCAGTTCTTC. The encoded protein is CASSGTSGRAGNEQFF.

This clone was detected a few times. The J gene is TRBJ1-2, the V gene TRBV28; D call uncertain. Germline-derived CDR1 and CDR2 are MDHEN and SYDVKM. The V end lost 3 bases, the J end lost 4 bases, and 12 bases lay between the germline ends. The length of the CDR3 is 14 residues. CDR3 DNA sequence: TGTGCCAGCAGTTTCCTATTAACCCTCTATGGCTACACCTTC. Amino acids: CASSFLLTLYGYTF.

The V gene is TRBV18, the J gene TRBJ2-2; D might be TRBD1 (6 bases). The germline V and J ends were trimmed by 5 bases and 8 bases, with 12 bases remaining between them. The CDR3 consists of 13 residues. The germline V gene encodes CDR1 KGHSH and CDR2 LQKENI. The CDR3 DNA follows: TGTGCCAGCTCATCAGGACAGACAGGGGAGCTGTTTTTT. It codes for CASSSGQTGELFF.

A few counts support this clone. This chain joins TRBV7-2 and TRBJ2-1; TRBD2 might be the D (6 bases). V lost 5 bases and J lost 6, with 17 bases in between. Per germline, CDR1 SGHTA and CDR2 FQGNSA. This CDR3 comprises 15 residues. CDR3 in DNA: TGTGCCAGCAGCCGCCTCGGACTACCCTTCAATGAGCAGTTCTTC. The encoded protein is CASSRLGLPFNEQFF.

The chain carries TRBV6-4 and TRBJ2-2, with TRBD1 as a possible D gene (5 bases). The CDR3 consists of 14 residues. Looked up from germline, CDR1 is MRHNA and CDR2 is SNTAGT. Trimming shortened V by 8 bases and J by 5 bases, and 15 bases separated the two germline ends. CDR3 in amino acids: CASSRAGSTGELFF. CDR3 DNA sequence: TGTGCCAGCTCCAGGGCAGGGTCTACCGGGGAGCTGTTTTTT.

The J gene is TRBJ2-4, the V gene TRBV10-2; a weak D match, TRBD2 (6 bases). CDR3 length equals 14 residues. V lost 6 bases, J lost 8 bases, and 17 bases lay in between. Germline-derived CDR1 and CDR2 are WSHSY and SAAADI. CDR3 protein: CASRTAGGTDIQYF. The CDR3 nucleotides are TGCGCCAGCAGAACGGCTGGCGGGACGGACATTCAGTACTTC.

This sequence joins TRBV27 and TRBJ2-7; D is undetermined. V lost 0 bases, J lost 0 bases, and 6 bases lay in between. Germline loops: CDR1 MNHEY, CDR2 SMNVEV (reference sequence). CDR3 size: 14 residues. The CDR3 nucleotides read TGTGCCAGCAGTTTATCGGCTGTCTCCTACGAGCAGTACTTC. Protein sequence: CASSLSAVSYEQYF.

The chain uses TRBV19 and TRBJ2-7; D not resolved. Trimming took off 5 bases at V and 0 bases at J, with 8 bases between the two ends. The CDR3 has 13 amino acids. Germline loops: CDR1 LNHDA, CDR2 SQIVND (reference sequence). CDR3 protein: CASSPASSYEQYF. The CDR3, as DNA: TGTGCCAGTAGTCCCGCCAGCTCCTACGAGCAGTACTTC.

The J gene is TRBJ2-2, the V gene TRBV7-2; 10 bases match TRBD2. Germline V lookup: CDR1 SGHTA, CDR2 FQGNSA. J lost 4 bases, V lost 6 bases, and 5 bases had no gene match. The CDR3 is 15 amino acids. The CDR3 DNA sequence: TGTGCCAGCAGTGCGAGCGGGAGGGGCACCGGGGAGCTGTTTTTT. Its protein product is CASSASGRGTGELFF.

The gene calls are TRBV19 and TRBJ1-5, with TRBD1 as a possible D gene (5 bases). Germline CDR1 is LNHDA and CDR2 is SQIVND (reference sequence). Deletions cut 8 bases from V and 7 bases from J, with 12 bases between. The CDR3 has 12 residues. The CDR3 is CASSQRGQPQHF. CDR3 nucleotide sequence: TGTGCCAGTTCACAGCGGGGCCAGCCCCAGCATTTT.

The chain is built from TRBV27 and TRBJ2-5; D might be TRBD2 (6 bases). Germline-derived CDR1 and CDR2 are MNHEY and SMNVEV (reference sequence). This CDR3 is 14 amino acids long. V gave up 6 bases and J gave up 1 base, with 12 bases separating them. CDR3 loop: CASSWGAGQETQYF. CDR3 nucleotide sequence: TGTGCCAGCAGCTGGGGAGCGGGCCAAGAGACCCAGTACTTC.

The gene calls are TRBV27 and TRBJ2-1, with D hard to call. Per germline, CDR1 MNHEY and CDR2 SMNVEV (reference sequence). The length of the CDR3 is 13 residues. Trimming left V 3 bases short and J 8 bases short, with 11 bases between. The CDR3 DNA is TGTGCCAGCAGTTTCACCTATGCGGATGAGCAGTTCTTC. Protein product: CASSFTYADEQFF.

This clone was detected once. This rearrangement joins TRBV5-1 to TRBJ2-5, with D unclear. CDR3 length equals 14 residues. V was trimmed by 1 base and J by 5 bases, leaving 12 bases between them. Germline V lookup: CDR1 SGHRS, CDR2 YFSETQ. In DNA, the CDR3 is TGCGCCAGCAGCTTGAATCCGGGTCATGAGACCCAGTACTTC. It encodes CASSLNPGHETQYF.

Turning to this clone: Compared with germline, one end of the junction differs, possibly owing to a read error. The chain joins TRBV18 to TRBJ1-1; 10 nucleotides align to TRBD1. The germline gives CDR1 KGHSH, CDR2 LQKENI. The CDR3 length is 17 residues. CDR3 in amino acids: CASSPPGQGMGNSEAFF. CDR3 bases: TGTGCCAGCTCACCACCGGGACAGGGGATGGGGAACTCTGAAGCTTTCTTT.

The gene calls are TRBV7-2 and TRBJ1-1; no clear D. CDR3 size: 13 residues. The ends were cut back, 1 base at V and 7 bases at J, with 10 bases in the middle. CDR1 is SGHTA, CDR2 FQGNSA, per germline. The CDR3 DNA reads TGTGCCAGCAGCTTAGATTATGCAGTTGAAGCTTTCTTT. This gives the protein CASSLDYAVEAFF.

The chain combines TRBV5-1 with TRBJ2-5; no reliable D call. Germline CDR1 reads SGHRS; CDR2 reads YFSETQ. The CDR3 loop spans 14 amino acids. V was trimmed by 0 bases and J by 1 base, leaving 7 bases between them. The DNA of the CDR3 is TGCGCCAGCAGCTTGGATTCAGTCCAAGAGACCCAGTACTTC. Translation gives CASSLDSVQETQYF. Drawing the rest from reference TRBV5-1 and TRBJ2-5, the complete variable domain is KAGVTQTPRYLIKTRGQQVTLSCSPISGHRSVSWYQQTPGQGLQFLFEYFSETQRNKGNFPGRFSGRQFSNSRSEMNVSTLELGDSALYLCASSLDSVQETQYFGPGTRLLVL.

The V and J genes are TRBV7-2 and TRBJ1-5; 7 positions agree with TRBD1. Germline V gives CDR1 SGHTA, CDR2 FQGNSA. The CDR3 extends over 16 amino acids. With V trimmed by 1 base and J by 3 bases, 6 bases remained unmatched. CDR3 sequence reads: CASSLGRTGNNQPQHF. The CDR3 region has the DNA TGTGCCAGCAGCTTAGGAAGGACAGGAAACAATCAGCCCCAGCATTTT.